These T cell receptor beta chains were read from a single sample in a study of T cells in localized non-small cell lung cancer. Profiled with immunoSEQ multiplex PCR; TCRdb holds only in-frame clones, not every one. This sample has roughly 2,000 clones; 30% occur once, and the top ten carry approximately 17%. The sequencing used normal lung tissue next to the tumor, collected before any cancer treatment. The receptors shown here come from a woman aged 40-69 years with stage II squamous cell lung carcinoma. CDR3s include the opening cysteine and the closing phenylalanine or tryptophan. The D gene is left open where the match is weak. Clone size, where shown, is once, few, many, or a class for clones that have expanded.

V	size	J	D	CDR3	DNA
TRBV30	NA	TRBJ2-3	NA	CAWSPSSRIGLIKYTQYF	TGTGCCTGGAGTCCCTCCTCCCGTATTGGACTAATCAAATATACGCAGTATTTT
TRBV9	NA	TRBJ2-3	TRBD1	CASSEDRVRTDTQYF	TGTGCCAGCAGCGAAGACAGGGTGAGGACAGATACGCAGTATTTT
TRBV6-8	few	TRBJ1-2	NA	CASSYEGGYGYTF	TGTGCCAGCAGTTACGAGGGTGGCTATGGCTACACCTTC
TRBV11-3	NA	TRBJ2-1	TRBD2	CASSSSGRVDNEQFF	TGTGCCAGCAGCTCTAGCGGGAGGGTTGACAATGAGCAGTTCTTC
TRBV6-8	few	TRBJ1-2	NA	CAIRETNYGYTF	TGTGCCATCAGGGAGACTAACTATGGCTACACCTTC
TRBV6-8	NA	TRBJ1-5	TRBD1	CASSYSAGGGKPQHF	TGTGCCAGCAGTTACTCTGCAGGGGGCGGAAAGCCCCAGCATTTT
TRBV6-8	few	TRBJ1-1	NA	CASSWGPQAAFF	TGTGCCAGCAGTTGGGGACCGCAGGCAGCTTTCTTT
TRBV11-3	NA	TRBJ1-4	TRBD1	CASSPTGGDFEKLFF	TGTGCCAGCAGCCCGACAGGGGGCGATTTTGAAAAACTGTTTTTT
TRBV15	NA	TRBJ2-3	NA	CATSRGGGTDTQYF	TGTGCCACCAGCAGAGGCGGGGGCACAGATACGCAGTATTTT
TRBV19	NA	TRBJ1-5	NA	CASKIGTRSNQPQHF	TGTGCCAGTAAAATTGGCACGCGCAGCAATCAGCCCCAGCATTTT
TRBV9	NA	TRBJ2-5	NA	CASSELGGPQETQYF	TGTGCCAGCAGTGAACTGGGCGGACCACAAGAGACCCAGTACTTC
TRBV11-3	few	TRBJ1-1	TRBD1	CASSLAGTGNTEAFF	TGTGCCAGCAGCCTGGCCGGGACAGGCAACACTGAAGCTTTCTTT
TRBV6-8	large	TRBJ2-7	NA	CASGTSSYEQYF	TGTGCCAGCGGGACTTCATCCTACGAGCAGTACTTC
TRBV28	few	TRBJ2-2	NA	CASSLDSPTGELFF	TGTGCCAGCAGTTTAGACAGCCCGACCGGGGAGCTGTTTTTT
TRBV6-8	few	TRBJ1-2	TRBD1	CASISGGDRAYGYTF	TGTGCCAGCATTTCGGGGGGGGACAGGGCCTATGGCTACACCTTC
TRBV30	NA	TRBJ2-7	TRBD1	CAWSVKGTGGSEQYF	TGTGCCTGGAGTGTAAAGGGGACAGGGGGCAGCGAGCAGTACTTC
TRBV1	few	TRBJ1-2	NA	CASSLTGGEDYGYTF	TGCGCCAGCAGCCTCACAGGGGGCGAGGACTATGGCTACACCTTC
TRBV6-8	few	TRBJ2-1	TRBD2	CASSLDGGRVSGQFF	TGTGCCAGCAGTCTGGATGGGGGGAGGGTCAGCGGGCAGTTCTTC